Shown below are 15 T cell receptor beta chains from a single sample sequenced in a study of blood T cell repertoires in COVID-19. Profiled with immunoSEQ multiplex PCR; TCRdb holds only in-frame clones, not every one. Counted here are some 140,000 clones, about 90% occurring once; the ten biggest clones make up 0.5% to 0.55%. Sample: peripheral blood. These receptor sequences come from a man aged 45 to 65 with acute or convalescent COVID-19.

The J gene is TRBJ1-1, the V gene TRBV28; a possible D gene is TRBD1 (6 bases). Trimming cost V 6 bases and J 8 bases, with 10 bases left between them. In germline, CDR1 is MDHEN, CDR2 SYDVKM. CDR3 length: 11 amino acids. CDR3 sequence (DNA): TGTGCCAGCAGCCGGACAGACGAAGCTTTCTTT. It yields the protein CASSRTDEAFF.

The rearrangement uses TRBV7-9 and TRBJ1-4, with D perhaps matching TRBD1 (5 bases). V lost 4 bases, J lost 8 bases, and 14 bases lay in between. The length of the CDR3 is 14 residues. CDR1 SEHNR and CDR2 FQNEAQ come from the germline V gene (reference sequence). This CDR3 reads CASSSGGSGEKLFF. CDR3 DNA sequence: TGTGCCAGCAGCTCGGGGGGGTCTGGCGAAAAACTGTTTTTT. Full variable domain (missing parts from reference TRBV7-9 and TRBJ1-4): DTGVSQNPRHKITKRGQNVTFRCDPISEHNRLYWYRQTLGQGPEFLTYFQNEAQLEKSRLLSDRFSAERPKGSFSTLEIQRTEQGDSAMYLCASSSGGSGEKLFFGSGTQLSVL.

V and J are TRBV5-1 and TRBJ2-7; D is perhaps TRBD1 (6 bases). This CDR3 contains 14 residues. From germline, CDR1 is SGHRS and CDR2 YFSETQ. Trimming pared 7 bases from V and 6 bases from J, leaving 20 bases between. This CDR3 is CASHGDSTGGEQYF. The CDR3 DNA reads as TGCGCCAGCCATGGGGATTCGACAGGTGGCGAGCAGTACTTC. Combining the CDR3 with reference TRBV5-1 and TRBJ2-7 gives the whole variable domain KAGVTQTPRYLIKTRGQQVTLSCSPISGHRSVSWYQQTPGQGLQFLFEYFSETQRNKGNFPGRFSGRQFSNSRSEMNVSTLELGDSALYLCASHGDSTGGEQYFGPGTRLTVT.

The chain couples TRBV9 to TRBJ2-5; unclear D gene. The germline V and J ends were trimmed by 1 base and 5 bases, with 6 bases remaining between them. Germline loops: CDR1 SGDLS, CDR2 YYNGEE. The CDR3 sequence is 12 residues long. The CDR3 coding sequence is TGTGCCAGCAGCGTAACGGAGGAGACCCAGTACTTC. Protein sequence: CASSVTEETQYF.

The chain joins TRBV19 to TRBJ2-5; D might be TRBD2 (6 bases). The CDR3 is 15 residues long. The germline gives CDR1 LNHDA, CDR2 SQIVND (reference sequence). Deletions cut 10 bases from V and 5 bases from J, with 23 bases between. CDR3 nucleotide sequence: TGTGCCAACCTTCCGGCGGGGCCTCTAGTGGAGACCCAGTACTTC. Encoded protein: CANLPAGPLVETQYF. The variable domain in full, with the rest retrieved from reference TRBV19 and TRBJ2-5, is DGGITQSPKYLFRKEGQNVTLSCEQNLNHDAMYWYRQDPGQGLRLIYYSQIVNDFQKGDIAEGYSVSREKKESFPLTVTSAQKNPTAFYLCANLPAGPLVETQYFGPGTRLLVL.

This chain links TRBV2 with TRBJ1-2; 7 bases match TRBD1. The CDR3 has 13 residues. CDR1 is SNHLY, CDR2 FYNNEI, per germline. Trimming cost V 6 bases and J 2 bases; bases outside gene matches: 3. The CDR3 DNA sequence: TGTGCCAGCAGGGGACAGTACAACTATGGCTACACCTTC. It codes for CASRGQYNYGYTF.

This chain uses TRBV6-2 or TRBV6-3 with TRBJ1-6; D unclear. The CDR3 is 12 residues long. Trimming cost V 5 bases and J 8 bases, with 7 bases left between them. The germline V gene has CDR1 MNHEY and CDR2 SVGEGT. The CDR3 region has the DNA TGTGCCAGCAGTACGGGAGATTCACCCCTCCACTTT. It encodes CASSTGDSPLHF.

The CDR3 loop is CASSEDSRSGNTIYF. Written as DNA, the CDR3 is TGTGCCAGCTCCGAAGACTCTAGGTCTGGAAACACCATATATTTT. The chain uses TRBV18 and TRBJ1-3; D remains unclear. This CDR3 has 15 residues. The germline V and J ends were trimmed by 6 bases and 1 base, with 13 bases remaining between them. Germline assignment: CDR1 KGHSH and CDR2 LQKENI.

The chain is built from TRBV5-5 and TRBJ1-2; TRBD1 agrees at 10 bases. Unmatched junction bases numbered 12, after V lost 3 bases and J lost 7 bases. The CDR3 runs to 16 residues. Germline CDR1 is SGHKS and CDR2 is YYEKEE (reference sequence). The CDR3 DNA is TGTGCCAGCAGCTGGGACAGGGGACCGCTTTATGGTGGCTACACCTTC. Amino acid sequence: CASSWDRGPLYGGYTF.

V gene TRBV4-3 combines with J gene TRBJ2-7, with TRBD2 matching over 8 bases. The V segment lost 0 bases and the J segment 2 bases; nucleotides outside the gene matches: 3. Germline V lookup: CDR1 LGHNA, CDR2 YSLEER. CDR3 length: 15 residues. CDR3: CASSQDFGGAYEQYV. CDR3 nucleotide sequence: TGCGCCAGCAGCCAAGATTTCGGGGGGGCCTACGAGCAGTACGTC.

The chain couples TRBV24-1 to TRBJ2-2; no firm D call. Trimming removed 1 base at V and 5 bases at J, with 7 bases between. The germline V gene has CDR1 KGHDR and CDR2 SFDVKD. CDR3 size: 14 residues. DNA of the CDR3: TGTGCCACCAGTGATTTCTCGAGGACCGGGGAGCTGTTTTTT. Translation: CATSDFSRTGELFF.

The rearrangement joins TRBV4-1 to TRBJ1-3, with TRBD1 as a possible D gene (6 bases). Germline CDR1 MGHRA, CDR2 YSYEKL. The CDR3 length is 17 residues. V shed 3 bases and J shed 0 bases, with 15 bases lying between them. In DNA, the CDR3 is TGCGCCAGCAGCCAGGCCCACAGGGACCACTCTGGAAACACCATATATTTT. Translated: CASSQAHRDHSGNTIYF.

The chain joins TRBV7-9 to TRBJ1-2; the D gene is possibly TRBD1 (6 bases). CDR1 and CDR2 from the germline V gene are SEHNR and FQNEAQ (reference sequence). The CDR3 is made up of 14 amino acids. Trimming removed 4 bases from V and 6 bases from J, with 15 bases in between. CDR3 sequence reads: CASSSKHSGDGYTF. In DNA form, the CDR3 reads TGTGCCAGCAGCTCTAAACACTCAGGGGATGGCTACACCTTC.

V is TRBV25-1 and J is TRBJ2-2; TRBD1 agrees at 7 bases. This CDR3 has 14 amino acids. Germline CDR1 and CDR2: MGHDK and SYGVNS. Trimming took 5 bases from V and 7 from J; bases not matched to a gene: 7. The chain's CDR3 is CASSWTGSNGELFF. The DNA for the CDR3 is TGTGCCAGCAGTTGGACAGGCTCTAACGGGGAGCTGTTTTTT.

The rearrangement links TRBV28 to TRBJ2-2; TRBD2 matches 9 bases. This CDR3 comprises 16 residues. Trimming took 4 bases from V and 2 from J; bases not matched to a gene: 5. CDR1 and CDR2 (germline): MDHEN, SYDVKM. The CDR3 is CASSSWTSVNTGELFF. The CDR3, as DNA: TGTGCCAGCAGTTCGTGGACTAGCGTAAACACCGGGGAGCTGTTTTTT.